This is a list of T cell receptor beta chains from one sample in a study of blood T cell repertoires in COVID-19. Some clones are missing from TCRdb's copy, which holds only in-frame ones; the method was immunoSEQ multiplex PCR. Of some 520,000 clones listed, roughly nine tenths are singletons. Source material: peripheral blood. The receptors come from a man younger than 35 with COVID-19, enrolled during active disease. Each CDR3 is given with its conserved first and last residue. Expanded clones are given a class, and other clones once, few, many or no size at all.

v_call: TRBV29-1; clone_size: NA; cdr3_aa: CSVEASLGEQYF
v_call: TRBV11-3; clone_size: NA; cdr3_aa: CASSLGSGTSGEDEQFF
v_call: TRBV2; clone_size: NA; cdr3_aa: CASSEGSGDSNEQFF
v_call: TRBV30; clone_size: NA; cdr3_aa: CAWSLQAEQYF
v_call: TRBV2; clone_size: NA; cdr3_aa: CASKVGTGNTGELFF
v_call: TRBV11-2; clone_size: NA; cdr3_aa: CASSLGPPYNSPLHF
v_call: TRBV11-3; clone_size: NA; cdr3_aa: CASSLRGTGNTIYF
v_call: TRBV6-5; clone_size: NA; cdr3_aa: CATCQGLSNQPQHF
v_call: TRBV12-3/TRBV12-4; clone_size: once; cdr3_aa: CASRGTSGNTIYF
v_call: TRBV18; clone_size: NA; cdr3_aa: CASSPPNQNTGELFF
v_call: TRBV7-3; clone_size: NA; cdr3_aa: CASSLSRRNTEAFF
v_call: TRBV6-6; clone_size: once; cdr3_aa: CASSLRADTQYF
v_call: TRBV11-2; clone_size: NA; cdr3_aa: CASSLRQEIYNEQFF
v_call: TRBV3-1/TRBV3-2; clone_size: NA; cdr3_aa: CASSQDGGYNYGYTF
v_call: TRBV5-1; clone_size: NA; cdr3_aa: CASSLSHLAGGNEQFF
v_call: TRBV24-1; clone_size: NA; cdr3_aa: CATSDLYSGAGGTGELFF
v_call: TRBV18; clone_size: NA; cdr3_aa: CASSPDTENYEQYF
v_call: TRBV27; clone_size: NA; cdr3_aa: CASSPAGQPTTLGGYEQYF
v_call: TRBV12-3/TRBV12-4; clone_size: NA; cdr3_aa: CASSYGTAEKLFF